The clone carrying this T cell receptor beta chain occurred a few times. Known numbers of the T cell clone KT2 were added to PBMC. The record originates from a study of quantifying T cell responses using KT2 cells. Across the study: TCR alpha and beta constant-region primers primed reverse transcription of RNA. Under optimum conditions, T4 ligation efficiency was estimated at more than 9.5%.

An oligo carrying a UMI was ligated to the cDNA 3' end. First-round PCR used roughly 4 cycles and beta primers RC1.1 and RC1.2 covering TRBC1 and TRBC2. Starting with the second PCR, alpha and beta TCR chains went through separate processing. TCRdb re-called the UMI-ligation and nested PCR reads through MiXCR, storing one row per CDR3 protein. The table shows roughly 51,000 distinct CDR3 sequences, with about 12% occurring only once. This CDR3 region has 13 residues. The germline gives CDR1 DFQATT, CDR2 SNEGSKA (reference sequence). V was cut by 3 bases and J by 2 bases, with 10 bases left in between.

The chain joins TRBV20-1 to TRBJ1-1; D gene ambiguous. Sequencing input: PBMCs spiked with cells of the T cell clone KT2. This TCR derives from a human donor. CDR3 bases: TGCAGTGCTAGCAACAGCTTCAACACTGAAGCTTTCTTT. It translates to CSASNSFNTEAFF.